The source of this T cell receptor beta chain is a study of T-cell memory formation after mild COVID-19 (dated by TCRdb to the early 2020s). Context from the whole study: TCR sequence clusters from the two donors were found to be largely donor specific. Longitudinal TCRalpha and TCRbeta repertoire sequencing tracked T-cell clones expanding and contracting after mild COVID-19 in a couple of donors. The cohort was made up of two young adult volunteers, one female and one male, who were previously healthy. What the study reported, not specific to this receptor: Some responding clones were found in pre-infection memory, which suggests that pre-existing cross-reactive memory T cells took part in the SARS-CoV-2 response. Only a couple of mild cases were covered by the study, and larger cohorts that include severe cases with pre-infection samples were considered necessary. Clones that contracted from day 15 to 85 showed balanced CD4/CD8 phenotypes, whereas a second wave of clones that expanded from day 15 to 37 leaned towards CD4+. SARS-CoV-2 specificity of the second-wave clones peaking on day 37 was not confirmed. Contracting CD4+ clones were found mainly in CM and EM memory subsets, while CD8+ clones were enriched in EMRA.

PBMCs were isolated by Ficoll-Paque density gradient centrifugation. The sequencing machine was an Illumina NovaSeq 6000. cDNA libraries for TCRalpha and TCRbeta were prepared by 5'RACE using constant-segment primers, with sample barcodes and unique molecular identifiers added. RNA was extracted from every sample with Trizol reagent. Amplification of the libraries took two PCR steps, and the second step added a second sample barcode plus Illumina TruSeq adapters. Sequencing of the libraries was done on an Illumina NovaSeq, producing 2 x 150 bp paired-end reads. Processing in the source paper ran as follows. Reads were demultiplexed and collapsed into UMI-guided consensus sequences with migec v1.2.7. Using mixcr v2.1.11, the UMI consensuses were aligned to TRA and TRB V and J templates and assembled into clonotypes. Expanded or contracted clonotypes were those called significant by both edgeR and NoisET, with noise models trained on biological replicates. For edgeR calls, a false discovery rate-adjusted p below 0.01 and a log2 fold-change threshold of 1 were applied. As an exploratory analysis of dynamics, max-normalized trajectories of the 1000 most abundant clonotypes were examined by PCA with hierarchical clustering. The CD4 or CD8 phenotype of responding clones was assigned using the separately sequenced CD4+ and CD8+ repertoires. TCRdb handled the public reads itself, with Q25 trimming in fastp and clone calling in MiXCR, and kept productive beta chains. All rows with the same CDR3 protein become a single entry with the most common DNA and genes. The V and J calls follow TCRdb's processing rather than the paper's. The sample data list approximately 480,000 distinct CDR3 sequences, and about 20% of these were observed just once. The biggest ten clones account for 9% to 15% of the sample.

Worth noting for this clonotype: Its cognate antigen has yet to be identified. Base-call qualities are not available, and no considerably larger clone is one nucleotide away.

The CDR3, from cysteine to phenylalanine, totals 15 residues. The read is trimmed to its CDR3 DNA, 45 bases read in frame from base 1. Clipping removes 5 bases from V and 3 bases from J, with 6 as the unmatched junction base count. The source is an adult woman who had mild COVID-19 (a few samples of this study predate the infection). The sample titles of this study are shuffled in the database, so cell type and time point are left out; the donor was told from shared clones. Sequencing input: PBMCs or a T cell subset sorted from them (not recorded which). The chain links TRBV12-3 or TRBV12-4 with TRBJ2-3; TRBD2 lines up with 9 middle nucleotides. CDR3 sequence: CASSRAGGLTDTQYF. DNA sequence: TGTGCCAGCAGTCGAGCGGGGGGCCTAACAGATACGCAGTATTTT.